The next 23 T cell receptor beta chains were all read from a single sample in a study of cytomegalovirus exposure and HLA in healthy donors. A multiplex PCR was run with 60 Vbeta primers and 13 Jbeta primers. Method: immunoSEQ multiplex PCR; TCRdb's copy keeps in-frame clones and lacks some. The top ten hold approximately 2.2% of the sample, which has about 200,000 clones, around 85% seen once. Sequenced input: PBMCs. These TCRs come from a woman aged 50 to 60 in good health and CMV-seronegative.

V usage is TRBV15 and J usage is TRBJ1-2, with D unresolved. This CDR3 comprises 14 residues. From germline, CDR1 is LNHNV and CDR2 YYDKDF (reference sequence). Between the trimmed V and J ends, which lost 0 bases and 5 bases, there was a span of 10 bases. The CDR3 protein is CATSRDYLWYGYTF. The CDR3 DNA reads TGTGCCACCAGCAGAGATTACCTATGGTATGGCTACACCTTC. The full variable domain, with the rest looked up from reference TRBV15 and TRBJ1-2, is DAMVIQNPRYQVTQFGKPVTLSCSQTLNHNVMYWYQQKSSQAPKLLFHYYDKDFNNEADTPDNFQSRRPNTSFCFLDIRSPGLGDTAMYLCATSRDYLWYGYTFGSGTRLTVV.

This CDR3 reads CASSQDVADYEQYF. The DNA of the CDR3 is TGCGCCAGCAGCCAAGATGTAGCGGACTACGAGCAGTACTTC. The chain couples TRBV4-3 to TRBJ2-7, with D perhaps matching TRBD2 (6 bases). V dropped 0 bases and J dropped 3 bases, with 9 bases sitting between them. The CDR3 is 14 amino acids. Per the germline V gene, CDR1 is LGHNA and CDR2 is YSLEER.

The chain uses TRBV27 and TRBJ1-5; TRBD1 aligns across 7 bases. Germline trimming cut 5 bases from V and 6 bases from J; bases unmatched to any gene: 1. The CDR3 has 12 residues. The germline V gene has CDR1 MNHEY and CDR2 SMNVEV (reference sequence). CDR3 DNA sequence: TGTGCCAGCAGTAACAGGGGTCAGCCCCAGCATTTT. Protein: CASSNRGQPQHF.

The V call is TRBV27, the J call TRBJ2-5; D is uncertain. The germline V gene has CDR1 MNHEY and CDR2 SMNVEV (reference sequence). This CDR3 comprises 16 residues. Trimming took 2 bases from V and 7 from J, leaving 20 bases between them. CDR3 protein: CASSLVGPPRFATQYF. CDR3 nucleotides: TGTGCCAGCAGTTTAGTTGGGCCCCCAAGATTTGCGACCCAGTACTTC.

The chain recombines TRBV27 with TRBJ2-3; maybe TRBD2 (5 bases). In germline, CDR1 is MNHEY, CDR2 SMNVEV (reference sequence). This CDR3 is 15 amino acids long. V shed 5 bases and J shed 2 bases, with 14 bases lying between them. The CDR3 DNA sequence: TGTGCCAGCAGTCTGAGGGCCTTGGCCACAGATACGCAGTATTTT. It codes for CASSLRALATDTQYF.

This clone was detected only a few times. In DNA form, the CDR3 reads TGTGCCAGCAGCGTAGATCCTAGCTGGACCTACGAGCAGTACTTC. Protein: CASSVDPSWTYEQYF. V gene TRBV9 combines with J gene TRBJ2-7; weak D call: TRBD2 (5 bases). This CDR3 is 15 amino acids long. Germline CDR1 is SGDLS and CDR2 is YYNGEE. Trimming pared 0 bases from V and 2 bases from J, leaving 12 bases between.

This rearrangement joins TRBV19 to TRBJ2-7; 12 nucleotides align to TRBD2. V was pared by 5 bases and J by 3 bases, with 2 bases of the junction left unmatched. The CDR3 consists of 14 residues. The V gene's germline CDR1 is LNHDA and CDR2 SQIVND (reference sequence). In DNA, the CDR3 is TGTGCCAGTAGTGCTAGCGGGAGGGTCTACGAGCAGTACTTC. Translated: CASSASGRVYEQYF.

The chain's CDR3 is CASSLVRTSGSTDTQYF. CDR3 in DNA: TGTGCCAGCAGCTTAGTAAGGACTAGCGGGAGCACAGATACGCAGTATTTT. The chain has TRBV7-9 and TRBJ2-3, with 11 bases fitting TRBD2. From germline, CDR1 is SEHNR and CDR2 FQNEAQ (reference sequence). This CDR3 comprises 17 residues. J gave up 0 bases and V 1 base, and 3 bases lay outside the gene matches.

The chain has TRBV6-6 and TRBJ2-1, with 7 nucleotides matching TRBD2. Germline trimming cut 5 bases from V and 8 bases from J; bases unmatched to any gene: 9. The CDR3 spans 14 residues. Germline values: CDR1 MNHNY, CDR2 SVGAGI (reference sequence). CDR3 residues: CASSTRGLADEQFF. The CDR3 coding sequence is TGTGCCAGCAGTACCCGGGGTCTAGCGGATGAGCAGTTCTTC.

The chain is built from TRBV6-5 and TRBJ2-7; 9 bases agree with TRBD1. The CDR3 runs 15 residues. V gave up 5 bases and J gave up 6 bases; unmatched junction bases: 11. Germline V gene data show CDR1 as MNHEY and CDR2 as SVGAGI. The CDR3 region is CASSPWDRVTGEQYF. In DNA form, the CDR3 reads TGTGCCAGCAGTCCCTGGGACAGGGTTACAGGCGAGCAGTACTTC.

The gene calls are TRBV5-6 and TRBJ2-3; the match to TRBD1 covers 10 bases. Trimming at V came to 4 bases and at J to 5 bases, leaving 7 bases not matched to a gene. CDR3 size: 15 residues. Per the germline V gene, CDR1 is SGHDT and CDR2 is YYEEEE. In nucleotides, the CDR3 is TGTGCCAGCAGCCCGGGACAGGGGATGGGAGATACGCAGTATTTT. Translating gives CASSPGQGMGDTQYF.

For the CDR3, the DNA is TGTGCCAGCACTTCCCTCAATGAGCAGTTCTTC. Its protein product is CASTSLNEQFF. This rearrangement joins TRBV6-6 to TRBJ2-1; D gene uncertain. Germline CDR1 is MNHNY and CDR2 is SVGAGI (reference sequence). The CDR3 is 11 residues long. V dropped 7 bases and J dropped 6 bases, with 7 bases sitting between them.

The V and J genes are TRBV14 and TRBJ1-2, with D possibly matching TRBD1 (5 bases). CDR3 length: 16 amino acids. V was trimmed by 4 bases and J by 5 bases, leaving 20 bases between them. The germline gives CDR1 SGHDN, CDR2 FVKESK. The DNA for the CDR3 is TGTGCCAGCAGCCCACCAGGGATCCGGGCGGAATATGGCTACACCTTC. It specifies CASSPPGIRAEYGYTF.

The chain recombines TRBV6-6 with TRBJ2-7; 7 bases map to TRBD2. The CDR3 extends over 12 amino acids. Per the germline V gene, CDR1 is MNHNY and CDR2 is SVGAGI (reference sequence). V trimming: 10 bases; J trimming: 3 bases; junction bases outside the gene matches: 6. In DNA, the CDR3 is TGTGCCACCCGAGGGACTAACTACGAGCAGTACTTC. The encoded protein is CATRGTNYEQYF.

The chain couples TRBV28 to TRBJ2-5; perhaps TRBD2 as D (6 bases). The CDR3 length is 14 residues. Deletions cut 6 bases from V and 2 bases from J, with 13 bases between. The germline V gene has CDR1 MDHEN and CDR2 SYDVKM. CDR3 sequence reads: CASSHFGGQETQYF. CDR3 nucleotides: TGTGCCAGCAGCCACTTTGGGGGGCAAGAGACCCAGTACTTC.

The chain combines TRBV29-1 with TRBJ2-5; D may be TRBD2 (5 bases). The CDR3 contains 13 residues. Trimming cost V 2 bases and J 4 bases, with 11 bases left between them. CDR1 SQVTM and CDR2 ANQGSEA come from the germline V gene. CDR3 DNA sequence: TGCAGCGTTGAATCCGGGGATGGAGAGACCCAGTACTTC. It specifies CSVESGDGETQYF.

CDR3 protein: CASSYRDRVYEQYF. The CDR3 DNA follows: TGTGCCAGCAGTTACCGGGACAGGGTATACGAGCAGTACTTC. This chain joins TRBV6-5 and TRBJ2-5, with 9 bases identical to TRBD1. TRBJ2-7 matches the DNA end more closely, so the J call is doubtful. Germline CDR1 MNHEY, CDR2 SVGAGI. The CDR3 loop spans 14 amino acids.

The chain joins TRBV27 to TRBJ2-6; 9 bases agree with TRBD1. The CDR3 length is 18 residues. The V segment lost 5 bases and the J segment 4 bases; nucleotides outside the gene matches: 12. From germline, CDR1 is MNHEY and CDR2 SMNVEV (reference sequence). The CDR3 DNA reads as TGTGCCAGCAGTCGCTCCGGGACAGGGATTGCCGGGGCCAACGTCCTGACTTTC. Translation: CASSRSGTGIAGANVLTF.

The rearrangement links TRBV30 to TRBJ1-1, with TRBD1 as a possible D gene (6 bases). V was pared by 0 bases and J by 4 bases, with 18 bases between. CDR3 size: 16 residues. CDR1 is GTSNPN, CDR2 SVGIG, per germline (reference sequence). Here the CDR3 DNA reads TGTGCCTGGAGTGTACTGGGGGCCGGGTCTCGCACTGAAGCTTTCTTT. Amino acid sequence: CAWSVLGAGSRTEAFF.

This clone was detected only once. The V call is TRBV18, the J call TRBJ2-2; D might be TRBD2 (6 bases). Between the trimmed V and J ends, which lost 6 bases and 6 bases, there was a span of 11 bases. CDR1 KGHSH and CDR2 LQKENI come from the germline V gene. This CDR3 contains 13 residues. The CDR3 nucleotides read TGTGCCAGCTCGGCGGGGATCCCCGGGGAGCTGTTTTTT. It encodes CASSAGIPGELFF.

The chain combines TRBV9 with TRBJ1-1; maybe TRBD1 (6 bases). The V end lost 0 bases, the J end lost 4 bases, and 10 bases lay between the germline ends. The germline CDR1 and CDR2 sequences are SGDLS and YYNGEE. The CDR3 extends over 14 amino acids. The CDR3 nucleotides are TGTGCCAGCAGCGTAGTACAGGGCGGCACTGAAGCTTTCTTT. As protein: CASSVVQGGTEAFF.

The chain links TRBV6-1 to TRBJ1-1; the match to TRBD1 covers 10 bases. Germline CDR1 reads MNHNS; CDR2 reads SASEGT. The CDR3 runs 14 residues. After removal of 6 bases from V and 5 bases from J, the junction contained 6 bases not matched to a gene. The CDR3 here is CASRGQGVNTEAFF. In DNA form, the CDR3 reads TGTGCCAGCAGAGGACAGGGGGTTAATACTGAAGCTTTCTTT.

The chain uses TRBV30 and TRBJ2-7; 11 bases agree with TRBD1. This CDR3 spans 15 amino acids. The V gene's germline CDR1 is GTSNPN and CDR2 SVGIG (reference sequence). V lost 0 bases to trimming and J lost 8 bases; unmatched junction nucleotides: 9. DNA of the CDR3: TGTGCCTGGAGTGTACCCGGGACAGGGGGACAAAAGCAGTACTTC. Its protein product is CAWSVPGTGGQKQYF.